This T cell receptor beta chain came from a study of blood T cell repertoires in COVID-19 (dated by TCRdb to the early 2020s). As for the study more broadly: Samples covering the acute and convalescent phases of COVID-19 were provided by collaborators in the United States, Italy and Spain. Samples came from the ongoing ImmuneRACE study (first 160 participants) plus 1,254 subjects from 6 global collaborators. The prospective study material was composed of cDNA or gDNA derived from T cells, B-cell-depleted T cells, or PBMCs. Nearly every sample came with metadata listing a de-identified subject ID, COVID-19 status, age in years and sex. The repertoires were released in a freely available public database intended as a resource for research on the immune response to SARS-CoV-2. Where HLA class I and class II types were available, the types were taken from metadata supplied by the sample provider, not from assay-based typing. Deeply sampled blood TCRbeta repertoires from subjects exposed to, actively infected with, or recovered from COVID-19 were included in the dataset. What the authors observed across the whole study: The amount of clinical and demographic metadata varied by source and participant and was provided uncurated.

About this clone itself: No cognate antigen has been identified for it. One base away there is no much larger clone; base qualities are not given.

The immunoSEQ Assay, a bias-controlled multiplex PCR, was used to amplify TCRbeta CDR3 regions from genomic DNA. For the original study's pipeline: The number of nucleated cells in each sample was estimated by amplification of reference gene primers within the assay. To quantify the absolute abundance of each unique TCRbeta CDR3 rearrangement, sequence reads were collapsed and filtered. For each sample, productive Simpson clonality was calculated as the square root of Simpson's diversity index over productive rearrangements. Held by TCRdb, this immuneACCESS table contains in-frame sequences only and omits some clones. Under half of the omission traces to an unresolved V gene where checked; the cause of the rest is unknown. V and J calls and clone size follow that table, whereas D and trimming were derived from the DNA. In this sample the table shows a few hundred thousand clones, under 90% of which occur a single time. The ten most abundant clones make up approximately 2.9% of the sample.

Participants in the prospective study were aged roughly 18 to 100 years, lived in approximately 26 United States geographic areas, and enrolled through a virtual design. In the prospective study, cohorts were assigned on the basis of participant-reported clinical history obtained from a screening survey and a study questionnaire. Exposed participants had been in contact, within 2 weeks of entering the study, with a person who had a PCR-confirmed or clinician-diagnosed case of COVID-19. Each participant in the prospective study had whole blood, serum and a nasopharyngeal or oropharyngeal swab collected by mobile phlebotomists. Additional blood draws and questionnaires over an approximately two-month period could optionally be provided by prospective study participants. Blood samples from the prospective study were shipped frozen or at room temperature prior to DNA extraction. CDR1 is given as SGHVS and CDR2 as FQNEAQ, both from the germline V gene. From the cysteine up to the phenylalanine, the CDR3 has a length of 17 residues. The sequence is cut down to CDR3 DNA, 51 bases in frame from base 1. The V and J ends are trimmed by 1 base and 3 bases, leaving 18 bases between them.

This TCR came from a woman aged 45-59 years who had been exposed to COVID-19. Sequencing was done on a sample of PBMCs or T cells enriched from blood (not recorded which). The rearrangement joined TRBV7-8 to TRBJ1-2; the best D guess is TRBD1, with 5 bases matching. Read as DNA, the sequence is TGTGCCAGCAGCTTAGTTCTCTTTCCCAGGGTAGACTATGGCTACACCTTC. Its amino acids are CASSLVLFPRVDYGYTF.